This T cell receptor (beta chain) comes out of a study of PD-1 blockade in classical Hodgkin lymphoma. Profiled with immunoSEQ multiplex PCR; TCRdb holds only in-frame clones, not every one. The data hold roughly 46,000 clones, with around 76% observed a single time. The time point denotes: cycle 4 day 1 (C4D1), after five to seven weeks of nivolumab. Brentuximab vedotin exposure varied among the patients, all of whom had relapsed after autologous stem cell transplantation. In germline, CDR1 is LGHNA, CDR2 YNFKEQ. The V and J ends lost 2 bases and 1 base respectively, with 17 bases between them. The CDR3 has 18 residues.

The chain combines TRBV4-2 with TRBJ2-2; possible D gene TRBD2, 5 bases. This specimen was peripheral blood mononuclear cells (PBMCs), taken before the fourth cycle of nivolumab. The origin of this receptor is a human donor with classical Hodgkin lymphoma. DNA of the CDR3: TGTGCCAGCAGCCAAAATGGTGATAGGGCGGGGAACACCGGGGAGCTGTTTTTT. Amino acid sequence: CASSQNGDRAGNTGELFF.